This T cell receptor beta chain was sequenced in a study of OX40 agonist ivuxolimab in advanced cancers. Study as a whole: The study treated patients with ivuxolimab, an agonistic anti-OX40 (CD134) antibody. It was permissible to have had prior anti-PD-1, anti-PD-L1 or anti-CTLA-4 therapy, and around 40% had some. Regarding the study as a whole: Clones of CD4+ and CD8+ blood T cells grew by week 6 at doses of 0.1 to 3.0 mg/kg.

On this clone itself: The antigen remains unidentified.

Patients with a history of autoimmune disease or on systemic immunosuppression were excluded. The repertoire was sequenced with immunoSEQ multiplex PCR; TCRdb's copy has only in-frame clones and lacks some. Of around 51,000 clones listed, about 83% are singletons. J gave up 2 bases and V 1 base, and 8 bases lay outside the gene matches. The CDR3 covers 16 residues. The germline CDR1 and CDR2 sequences are SEHNR and FQNEAQ (reference sequence). The TCR sequence derives from an adult with an advanced solid tumor such as melanoma, head and neck, liver or kidney cancer. This chain links TRBV7-9 with TRBJ2-7; TRBD1 aligns across 7 bases. The sample in question was CD4+ or CD8+ T cells sorted from blood, obtained in a trial of the OX40 agonist ivuxolimab. CDR3 bases: TGTGCCAGCAGCTTAGAGAACAGGGGACGAACCTACGAGCAGTACTTC. Its protein is CASSLENRGRTYEQYF.